This TCR beta chain derives from a study of blood T cell repertoires in COVID-19. Across the study: COVID-19 samples collected from the United States, Italy and Spain covered acute and convalescent phases.

This CDR3 is built from 17 residues. The germline CDR1 and CDR2 sequences are SGHDT and YYEEEE. V was pared by 4 bases and J by 1 base, with 7 bases of the junction left unmatched. The protocol was immunoSEQ multiplex PCR, while the TCRdb copy is restricted to in-frame clones and leaves out a portion. The sample carries around 210,000 clones, 75% to 85% recorded once. Material: peripheral blood. The chain uses TRBV5-6 and TRBJ1-6, with 8 bases that match TRBD1. This clonotype originated in a man aged 50 to 59 with COVID-19, enrolled during active disease. The CDR3 nucleotides read TGTGCCAGCAGCAGTCAGGGGGCGCGGTCCTATAATTCACCCCTCCACTTT. Its translation is CASSSQGARSYNSPLHF.